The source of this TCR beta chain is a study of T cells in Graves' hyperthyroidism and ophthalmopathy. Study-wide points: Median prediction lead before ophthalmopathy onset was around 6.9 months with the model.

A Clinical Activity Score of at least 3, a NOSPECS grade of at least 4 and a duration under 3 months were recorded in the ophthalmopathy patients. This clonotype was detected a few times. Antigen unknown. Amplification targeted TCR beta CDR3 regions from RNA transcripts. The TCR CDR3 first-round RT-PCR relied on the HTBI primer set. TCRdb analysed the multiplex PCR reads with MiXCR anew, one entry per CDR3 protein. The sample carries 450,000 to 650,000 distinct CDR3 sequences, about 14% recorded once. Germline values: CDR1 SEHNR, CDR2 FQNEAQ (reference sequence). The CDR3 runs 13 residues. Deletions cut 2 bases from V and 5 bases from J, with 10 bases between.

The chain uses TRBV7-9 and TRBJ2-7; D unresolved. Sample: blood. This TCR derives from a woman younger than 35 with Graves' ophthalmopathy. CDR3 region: CASSLQTSHEQYF. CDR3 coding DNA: TGTGCCAGCAGCTTACAGACGTCGCACGAGCAGTACTTC. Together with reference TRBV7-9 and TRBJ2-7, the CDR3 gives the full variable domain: DTGVSQNPRHKITKRGQNVTFRCDPISEHNRLYWYRQTLGQGPEFLTYFQNEAQLEKSRLLSDRFSAERPKGSFSTLEIQRTEQGDSAMYLCASSLQTSHEQYFGPGTRLTVT.